This T cell receptor (beta chain) stems from a study of cytomegalovirus exposure and HLA in healthy donors. Study findings and constraints: Listed as cytomegalovirus-associated were about 160 TCR beta chains.

Concerning this clone: Its antigen is undetermined.

Germline V gene sequence: CDR1 MGHRA, CDR2 YSYEKL. The length of the CDR3 is 15 residues. Trimming left V 5 bases short and J 3 bases short, with 14 bases between. Use of 60 Vbeta and 13 Jbeta primers characterized the PCR. Produced via immunoSEQ multiplex PCR; TCRdb's table is partial and in-frame only. The data show some 140,000 clones, around 80% seen once. This TCR was recovered from a woman between 35 and 50 years old in good health and CMV-seropositive. This chain links TRBV4-1 with TRBJ2-1, with D perhaps TRBD1 (6 bases). Sequenced sample: PBMCs. This CDR3 reads CASSSGQTIYNEQFF. The CDR3 nucleotides are TGCGCCAGCAGCTCAGGACAGACGATCTACAATGAGCAGTTCTTC.